This T cell receptor beta chain was identified in a study of T-cell reconstitution after alpha-beta-depleted transplantation in children listed by TCRdb under 2016. Broadly, across the study: Using TCR repertoire profiling, the study quantitatively followed how T-cell immune reconstitution unfolded in children after TCRalphabeta/CD19-depleted allogeneic hematopoietic cell transplantation. The investigation overall reported the following: In some patients, the high TCRbeta diversity seen at day 60 was put down to recipient T cells and intrathymic progenitors that had survived conditioning. The frequencies of hyperexpanded clones fell over the following months, and after one year, T-cell counts and TCRbeta diversity were mostly attributed to newly produced T cells. About two months after transplant, the apparently early recovery of alphabetaT-cell counts reportedly depended on just several hundred clones that had expanded rapidly and came from non-depleted graft cells.

This clonotype came up a few times. What this receptor recognizes is not known. No base qualities exist here, and no much larger clone lies one base off it. Library creation used PCR. TCRdb lists the instrument as Illumina HiSeq 2500. TCR library preparation used molecular barcoding, with unique molecular identifiers applied to normalize quantification of the TCRbeta repertoire. Starting from the raw public reads, TCRdb applied fastp trimming at Q25, assembled clones with MiXCR and retained in-frame beta chains. Records with the same CDR3 protein are collapsed into one entry carrying the most frequent genes and DNA. The sample table shows 780,000 or so distinct CDR3 sequences, and roughly 15% are seen once. Clones ranked in the top ten supply just under 5% of the sample. The treatment or condition label corresponds to: allogeneic hematopoietic cell transplantation with graft depleted of TCRalphabeta T cells and CD19 B cells. The children who served as transplant recipients had been given grafts of TCRalphabeta/CD19-depleted allogeneic hematopoietic cells.

From its cysteine to its phenylalanine, the CDR3 spans 15 amino acids. Only CDR3 DNA remains: 45 bases, in frame from the first base. Germline trimming amounts to 6 bases on V and 6 bases on J, with 7 as the count of junction bases outside the gene matches. The clonotype comes from a male patient aged 5 to 17 who had a stem cell transplant for acute lymphoblastic leukemia, so the T cells may come from the graft donor. Source: PBMCs, mostly from graft donor cells, taken 360 days after TCRalphabeta/CD19-depleted stem cell transplant. The sequence is built from TRBV12-3 or TRBV12-4 and TRBJ1-5; 11 nucleotides in the junction match TRBD1. The CDR3 region reads CASRPGQGVIQPQHF. Here is the DNA: TGTGCCAGCAGACCGGGACAGGGGGTAATTCAGCCCCAGCATTTT.